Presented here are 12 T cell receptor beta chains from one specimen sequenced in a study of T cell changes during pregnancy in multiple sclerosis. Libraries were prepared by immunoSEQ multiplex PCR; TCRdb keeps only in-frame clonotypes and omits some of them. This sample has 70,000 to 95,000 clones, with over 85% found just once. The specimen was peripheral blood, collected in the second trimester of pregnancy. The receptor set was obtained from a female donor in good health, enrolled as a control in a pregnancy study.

CDR3 residues: CAISPGAMVTEAFF. The CDR3 bases are TGTGCCATCAGTCCAGGGGCGATGGTGACTGAAGCTTTCTTT. This chain links TRBV10-3 with TRBJ1-1; perhaps TRBD1 as D (6 bases). The CDR3 has 14 residues. Germline V gene lookup returns CDR1 ENHRY and CDR2 SYGVKD. V was clipped by 5 bases and J by 5 bases, with 15 bases between them.

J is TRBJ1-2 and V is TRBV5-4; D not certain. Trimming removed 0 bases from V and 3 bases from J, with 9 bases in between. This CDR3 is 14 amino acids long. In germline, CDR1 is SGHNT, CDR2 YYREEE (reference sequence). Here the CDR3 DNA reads TGTGCCAGCAGCTTGGCGACGGGGTACTATGGCTACACCTTC. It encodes CASSLATGYYGYTF.

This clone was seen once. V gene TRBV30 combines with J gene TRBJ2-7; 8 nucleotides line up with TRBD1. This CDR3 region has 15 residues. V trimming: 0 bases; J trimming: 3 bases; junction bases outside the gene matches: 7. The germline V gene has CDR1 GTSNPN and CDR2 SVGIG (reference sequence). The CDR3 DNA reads TGTGCCTGGAGTGTAGGGCAGGGGGCTTTCTACGAGCAGTACTTC. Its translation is CAWSVGQGAFYEQYF.

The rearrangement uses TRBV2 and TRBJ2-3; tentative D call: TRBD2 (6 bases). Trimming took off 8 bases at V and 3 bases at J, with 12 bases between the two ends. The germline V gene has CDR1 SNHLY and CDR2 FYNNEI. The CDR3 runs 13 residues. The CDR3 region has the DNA TGTGCCAGCCGCCTAGGGACTACAGATACGCAGTATTTT. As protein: CASRLGTTDTQYF.

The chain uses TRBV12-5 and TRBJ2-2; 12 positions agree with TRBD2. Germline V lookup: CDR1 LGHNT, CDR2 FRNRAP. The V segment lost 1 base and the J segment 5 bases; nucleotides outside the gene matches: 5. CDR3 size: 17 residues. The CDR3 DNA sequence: TGTGCTAGTGGTTTGGCTAGCGGGGGGGCGAGGACCGGGGAGCTGTTTTTT. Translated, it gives CASGLASGGARTGELFF.

CDR3 residues: CASSLRGRGESTEAFF. The CDR3 DNA is TGTGCCAGCAGCCTCAGGGGGCGCGGGGAGAGCACTGAAGCTTTCTTT. V usage is TRBV7-9 and J usage is TRBJ1-1; 8 positions match TRBD1. V was pared by 5 bases and J by 4 bases, with 12 bases of the junction left unmatched. The CDR3 is 16 residues long. Per germline, CDR1 SEHNR and CDR2 FQNEAQ (reference sequence).

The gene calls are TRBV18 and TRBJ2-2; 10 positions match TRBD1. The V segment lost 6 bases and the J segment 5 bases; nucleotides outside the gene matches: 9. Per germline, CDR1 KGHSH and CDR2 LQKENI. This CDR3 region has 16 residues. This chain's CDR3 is CASSPTGTGETGELFF. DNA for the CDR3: TGTGCCAGCTCTCCGACCGGGACAGGGGAGACCGGGGAGCTGTTTTTT.

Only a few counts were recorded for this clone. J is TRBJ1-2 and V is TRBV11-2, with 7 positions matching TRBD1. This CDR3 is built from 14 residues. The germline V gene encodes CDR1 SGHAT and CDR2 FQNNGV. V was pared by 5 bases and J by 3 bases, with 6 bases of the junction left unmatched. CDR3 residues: CASSHTGEHYGYTF. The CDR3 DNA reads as TGTGCCAGCAGCCACACAGGGGAACACTATGGCTACACCTTC.

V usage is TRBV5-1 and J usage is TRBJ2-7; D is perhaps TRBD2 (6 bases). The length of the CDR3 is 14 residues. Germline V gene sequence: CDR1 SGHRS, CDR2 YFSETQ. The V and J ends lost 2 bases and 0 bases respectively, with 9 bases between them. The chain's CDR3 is CASSFGGSSYEQYF. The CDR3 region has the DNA TGCGCCAGCAGCTTTGGGGGGTCCTCCTACGAGCAGTACTTC. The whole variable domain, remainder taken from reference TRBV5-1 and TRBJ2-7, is KAGVTQTPRYLIKTRGQQVTLSCSPISGHRSVSWYQQTPGQGLQFLFEYFSETQRNKGNFPGRFSGRQFSNSRSEMNVSTLELGDSALYLCASSFGGSSYEQYFGPGTRLTVT.

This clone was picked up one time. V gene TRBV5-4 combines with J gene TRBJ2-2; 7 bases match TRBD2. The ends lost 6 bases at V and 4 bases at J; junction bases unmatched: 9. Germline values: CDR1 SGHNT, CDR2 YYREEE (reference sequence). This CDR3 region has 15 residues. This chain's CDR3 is CASNPGRGGTGELFF. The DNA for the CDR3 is TGTGCCAGCAACCCGGGGAGGGGTGGCACCGGGGAGCTGTTTTTT.

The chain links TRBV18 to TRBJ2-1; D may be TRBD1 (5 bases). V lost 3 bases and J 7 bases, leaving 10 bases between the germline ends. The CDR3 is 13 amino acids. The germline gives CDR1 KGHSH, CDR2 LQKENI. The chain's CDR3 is CASSPAGKNEQFF. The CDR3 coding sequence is TGTGCCAGCTCACCGGCAGGGAAAAATGAGCAGTTCTTC.

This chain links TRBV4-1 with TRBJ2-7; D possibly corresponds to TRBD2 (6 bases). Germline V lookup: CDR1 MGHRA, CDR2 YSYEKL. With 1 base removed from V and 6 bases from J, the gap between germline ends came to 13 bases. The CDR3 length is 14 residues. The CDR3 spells CASSQGGAGGEQYF. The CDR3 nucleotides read TGCGCCAGCAGCCAAGGCGGGGCCGGGGGCGAGCAGTACTTC.